Given below is one T cell receptor (beta chain) in context. Its antigen is not known. The table came from immunoSEQ multiplex PCR; TCRdb's copy has only in-frame clones and leaves some out. The sample shows 150,000 or so clones, about 86% of them seen only once. CDR1 and CDR2 from the germline V gene are MDHEN and SYDVKM. The CDR3 spans 13 residues. V lost 7 bases and J 2 bases, leaving 12 bases between the germline ends. These data originate in a study of cytomegalovirus exposure and HLA in healthy donors. The study's findings and limits: Cytomegalovirus status was reportedly diagnosed by the classifier with high sensitivity and specificity. Cytomegalovirus association was listed for about 160 TCR beta chains. According to a subsequent analysis, TCR clusters from the first cohort were inclined to appear together in the roughly 120 validation repertoires.

The receptor comes from a human donor in good health. The rearrangement uses TRBV28 and TRBJ2-7; a weak D match, TRBD2 (7 bases). The source material was PBMCs. CDR3 region: CASKERDTYEQYF. Written as DNA, the CDR3 is TGTGCCAGCAAAGAGCGGGACACCTACGAGCAGTACTTC.